Each of the 5 T cell receptor beta chains below was sequenced from the same sample in a study of early T cells in non-severe SARS-CoV-2 infection. TCRdb re-called the 5' RACE reads through MiXCR, storing one row per CDR3 protein. The top ten hold roughly 1.6% of the sample, which has about 22,000 distinct CDR3 sequences, 4% seen once. Sequencing was done on a sample of whole blood. The origin of the receptors is an adult who was a healthcare worker with PCR-confirmed SARS-CoV-2 infection or an uninfected control (not recorded which).

DNA for the CDR3: TGTGCCAGCAGTCGGGAGGGGACTGGGGCCAACGTCCTGACTTTC. This translates into CASSREGTGANVLTF. The V gene is TRBV25-1, the J gene TRBJ2-6; TRBD2 matches at 8 bases. Germline loops: CDR1 MGHDK, CDR2 SYGVNS. This CDR3 spans 15 amino acids. The J segment lost 2 bases and the V segment lost 5 bases, leaving 2 bases of the junction unmatched.

The table lists this clonotype with many counts. CDR3 DNA sequence: TGTGCCAGTAGCGTGGGACAGCTAAATGAAAAACTGTTTTTT. Protein: CASSVGQLNEKLFF. The V and J genes are TRBV12-3 or TRBV12-4 and TRBJ1-4; TRBD1 matches at 7 bases. There are 14 residues in the CDR3. With 9 bases clipped from V and 5 bases from J, the junction kept 9 bases outside the gene matches.

This chain joins TRBV9 and TRBJ1-1, with D perhaps matching TRBD1 (5 bases). V was shortened by 4 bases and J by 4 bases, with 14 bases between the two germline ends. Germline V gene sequence: CDR1 SGDLS, CDR2 YYNGEE. The CDR3 spans 14 residues. CDR3 protein: CASSFPPGGTEAFF. The CDR3 DNA reads TGTGCCAGCAGCTTCCCCCCCGGGGGCACTGAAGCTTTCTTT.

The chain uses TRBV12-3 or TRBV12-4 and TRBJ1-2, with TRBD1 as a possible D gene (6 bases). This CDR3 contains 15 residues. V was shortened by 5 bases and J by 4 bases, with 17 bases between the two germline ends. The CDR3 is CASSPSGQSVYGYTF. CDR3 bases: TGTGCCAGCAGTCCCTCTGGACAGTCGGTCTATGGCTACACCTTC.

This clonotype has only a few counts. The chain has TRBV29-1 and TRBJ2-3; the match to TRBD1 covers 9 bases. There are 15 residues in the CDR3. The V gene's germline CDR1 is SQVTM and CDR2 ANQGSEA. J was trimmed by 0 bases and V by 5 bases; bases with no gene match: 6. The CDR3 bases are TGCAGCGTTCGGGGGACAGGGCCTAGCACAGATACGCAGTATTTT. Translating gives CSVRGTGPSTDTQYF.